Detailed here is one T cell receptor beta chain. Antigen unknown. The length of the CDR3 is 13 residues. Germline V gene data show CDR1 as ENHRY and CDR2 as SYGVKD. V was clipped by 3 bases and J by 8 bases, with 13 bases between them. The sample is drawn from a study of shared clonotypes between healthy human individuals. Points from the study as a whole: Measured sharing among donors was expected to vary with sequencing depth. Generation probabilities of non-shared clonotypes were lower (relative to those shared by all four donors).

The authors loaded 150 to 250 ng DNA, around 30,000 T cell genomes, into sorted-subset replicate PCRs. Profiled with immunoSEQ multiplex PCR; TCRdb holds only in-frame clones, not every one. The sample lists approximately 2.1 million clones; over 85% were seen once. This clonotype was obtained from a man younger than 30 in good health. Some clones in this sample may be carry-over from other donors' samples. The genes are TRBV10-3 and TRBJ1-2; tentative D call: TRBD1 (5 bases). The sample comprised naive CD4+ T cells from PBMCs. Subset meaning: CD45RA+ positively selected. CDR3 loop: CAISDREENGYTF. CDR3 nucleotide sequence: TGTGCCATCAGTGACAGGGAAGAGAACGGCTACACCTTC.